A selection of T cell receptor beta chains follows, all from one sample in a study of molecular identifiers for immune sequencing clone quantification. MiXCR was run by TCRdb on the PCR reads, yielding one entry per CDR3 protein. The sample consists of some 580,000 distinct CDR3 sequences, roughly 25% of them appearing once. The material sequenced was naive CD8+ T cells from blood, with Jurkat cell RNA spiked in. These receptors were obtained from a human donor in good health. Some libraries in this study had Jurkat cell RNA spiked in. CDR3s leave out the opening cysteine and the closing phenylalanine or tryptophan. The order of the fields is J gene, V gene, clone size, CDR3 protein. Size is omitted from some rows. Given values are once, few, many or a class for expanded clones.

J: TRBJ2-7
V: TRBV7-6
size: many
CDR3: ASSPLLGVVAYEQY

J: TRBJ2-1
V: TRBV29-1
size: .
CDR3: SVPFPAGEQL

J: TRBJ2-7
V: TRBV6-2/TRBV6-3
size: few
CDR3: ASSPSRAPTSGEQY

J: TRBJ2-7
V: TRBV30
size: many
CDR3: AWSPDGVAASYEQY

J: TRBJ2-7
V: TRBV25-1
size: many
CDR3: ASSEGTGTYEQY

J: TRBJ2-3
V: TRBV7-2
size: many
CDR3: ASSLVDVFGGGTDTQY

J: TRBJ2-3
V: TRBV20-1
size: many
CDR3: SARGTSGTDTQY

J: TRBJ2-5
V: TRBV4-3
size: many
CDR3: ASSQDRSLTGTQY

J: TRBJ1-2
V: TRBV2
size: .
CDR3: ASSAPPTVHGYT

J: TRBJ2-3
V: TRBV7-2
size: many
CDR3: ANGVAPDTQY

J: TRBJ2-3
V: TRBV12-3/TRBV12-4
size: many
CDR3: ASSHTGGFTDTQY

J: TRBJ1-2
V: TRBV7-9
size: few
CDR3: ASSSGQLSYGYT

J: TRBJ2-3
V: TRBV27
size: many
CDR3: ASSWLAGGLTDTQY

J: TRBJ2-2
V: TRBV19
size: few
CDR3: ASRTGWDSGPYTGELF

J: TRBJ1-4
V: TRBV7-6
size: many
CDR3: ASSLEFYKGKLF

J: TRBJ1-1
V: TRBV9
size: few
CDR3: ASSVEGTGGAATEAF

J: TRBJ2-7
V: TRBV20-1
size: few
CDR3: SARVGEQY

J: TRBJ2-1
V: TRBV30
size: few
CDR3: AGGGLKAEQF

J: TRBJ2-4
V: TRBV15
size: .
CDR3: ATSSEVMINIQY